Shown below are 10 T cell receptor beta chains from a single sample sequenced in a study of T cell repertoires in cytomegalovirus infection. TCRdb reprocessed the reads via MiXCR and lists one record per CDR3 protein. Altogether approximately 750,000 distinct CDR3 sequences are present, approximately 40% being singletons, with the ten largest covering 2.8%. The specimen was PBMCs. These receptors all come from a human donor in good health (CMV status not recorded). Some clones in this sample may be carry-over from other donors' samples.

The chain is built from TRBV6-6 and TRBJ2-2; D may be TRBD1 (7 bases). Germline V gene data show CDR1 as MNHNY and CDR2 as SVGAGI (reference sequence). This CDR3 has 14 residues. V lost 2 bases, J lost 5 bases, and 9 bases lay in between. The CDR3 is CASSYQGGTGELFF. The CDR3 DNA is TGTGCCAGCAGTTACCAGGGGGGAACCGGGGAGCTGTTTTTT.

V usage is TRBV20-1 and J usage is TRBJ1-5; 11 bases are shared with TRBD1. The CDR3 spans 13 residues. V trimming: 5 bases; J trimming: 5 bases; junction bases outside the gene matches: 2. CDR1 and CDR2 from the germline V gene are DFQATT and SNEGSKA (reference sequence). CDR3 DNA: TGCAGTGCTCTGGACAGGGGGCATCAGCCCCAGCATTTT. As protein: CSALDRGHQPQHF.

V and J are TRBV28 and TRBJ1-5; D uncertain. The CDR3 extends over 18 amino acids. Germline assignment: CDR1 MDHEN and CDR2 SYDVKM. Trimming cost V 2 bases and J 1 base, with 18 bases left between them. DNA of the CDR3: TGTGCCAGCAGTTTACTTCTTCATGGGAGCGGGAGCAATCAGCCCCAGCATTTT. Amino acid sequence: CASSLLLHGSGSNQPQHF.

This clonotype was seen ten or more times. V usage is TRBV12-3 or TRBV12-4 and J usage is TRBJ1-2; D is undetermined. Deletions cut 1 base from V and 2 bases from J, with 11 bases between. This CDR3 is 15 amino acids long. The CDR3 coding sequence is TGTGCCAGCAGTTTAGTGCCCGGCGGGAACTATGGCTACACCTTC. The encoded protein is CASSLVPGGNYGYTF.

The sample holds one count of this clonotype. The V and J genes are TRBV25-1 and TRBJ2-3; D remains unclear. Per the germline V gene, CDR1 is MGHDK and CDR2 is SYGVNS. V was cut by 3 bases and J by 4 bases, with 5 bases left in between. The CDR3 length is 12 residues. Here the CDR3 reads CASSDRADTQYF. The CDR3 DNA follows: TGTGCCAGCAGTGATCGGGCAGATACGCAGTATTTT. Full variable domain (missing parts from reference TRBV25-1 and TRBJ2-3): EADIYQTPRYLVIGTGKKITLECSQTMGHDKMYWYQQDPGMELHLIHYSYGVNSTEKGDLSSESTVSRIRTEHFPLTLESARPSHTSQYLCASSDRADTQYFGPGTRLTVL.

The V call is TRBV28, the J call TRBJ2-4; possible D gene TRBD2, 6 bases. The CDR3 sequence is 18 residues long. V gave up 6 bases and J gave up 0 bases, with 21 bases separating them. CDR1 MDHEN and CDR2 SYDVKM come from the germline V gene. The CDR3 is CASSYPTRGTLAKNIQYF. In DNA, the CDR3 is TGTGCCAGCAGCTACCCGACCCGGGGGACTCTAGCCAAAAACATTCAGTACTTC.

CDR3 nucleotide sequence: TGTGCCAGCAGTGATATGGATGAAAAACTGTTTTTT. Its translation is CASSDMDEKLFF. The chain links TRBV2 to TRBJ1-4; D is undetermined. Trimming stripped 3 bases from V and 6 bases from J, with 5 bases between. The CDR3 contains 12 residues. Looked up from germline, CDR1 is SNHLY and CDR2 is FYNNEI.

Comment on this clonotype: The missing conserved phenylalanine or tryptophan at the end of this CDR3 makes a read error likely. The rearrangement joins TRBV7-6 to TRBJ1-5; 8 nucleotides line up with TRBD1. This CDR3 is 15 amino acids long. V trimming: 5 bases; J trimming: 2 bases; junction bases outside the gene matches: 5. Germline V gives CDR1 SGHVS, CDR2 FNYEAQ. The CDR3 nucleotides read TGTGCCAGCAGCCTCCAGGGGGCCGGCAATCAGCCCCAGCATCTT. As protein: CASSLQGAGNQPQHL.

Comments on this clonotype: Given the absence of the conserved phenylalanine or tryptophan at the CDR3 end, a read error is likely. CDR3 residues: CASSLLSTISGTGDYEQYL. The CDR3 bases are TGTGCCAGCAGTTTATTATCGACTATCTCCGGGACAGGGGACTACGAGCAGTACTTA. V usage is TRBV28 and J usage is TRBJ2-7, with TRBD1 matching 10 bases. The CDR3 is 19 residues long. CDR1 and CDR2 from the germline V gene are MDHEN and SYDVKM. V dropped 1 base and J dropped 3; count of bases not matched to a gene: 15.

Worth noting for this clonotype: The junction departs from germline at one end; a sequencing error may be responsible. The chain joins TRBV7-6 to TRBJ1-1; perhaps TRBD1 as D (5 bases). Germline-derived CDR1 and CDR2 are SGHVS and FNYEAQ. The CDR3 runs 12 residues. CDR3 residues: CASLDQGTEALF. CDR3 coding DNA: TGTGCCAGCCTGGACCAGGGCACTGAAGCTTTATTT.